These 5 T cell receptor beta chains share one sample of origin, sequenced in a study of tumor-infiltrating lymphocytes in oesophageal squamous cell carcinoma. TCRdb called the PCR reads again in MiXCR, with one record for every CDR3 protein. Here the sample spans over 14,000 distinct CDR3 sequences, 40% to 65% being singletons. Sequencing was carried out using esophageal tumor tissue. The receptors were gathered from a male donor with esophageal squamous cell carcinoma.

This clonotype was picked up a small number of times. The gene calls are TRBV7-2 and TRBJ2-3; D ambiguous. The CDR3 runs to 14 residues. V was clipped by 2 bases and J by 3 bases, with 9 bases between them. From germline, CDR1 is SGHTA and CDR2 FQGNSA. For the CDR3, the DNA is TGTGCCAGCAGCTTATTGTCCGCAACAGATACGCAGTATTTT. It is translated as CASSLLSATDTQYF.

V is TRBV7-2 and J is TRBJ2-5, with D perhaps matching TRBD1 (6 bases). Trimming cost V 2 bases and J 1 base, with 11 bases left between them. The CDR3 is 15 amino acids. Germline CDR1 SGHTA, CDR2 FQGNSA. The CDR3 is CASSLTGSPQETQYF. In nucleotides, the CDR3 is TGTGCCAGCAGCTTAACAGGGAGCCCCCAAGAGACCCAGTACTTC. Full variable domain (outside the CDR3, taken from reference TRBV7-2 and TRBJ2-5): GAGVSQSPSNKVTEKGKDVELRCDPISGHTALYWYRQSLGQGLEFLIYFQGNSAPDKSGLPSDRFSAERTGGSVSTLTIQRTQQEDSAVYLCASSLTGSPQETQYFGPGTRLLVL.

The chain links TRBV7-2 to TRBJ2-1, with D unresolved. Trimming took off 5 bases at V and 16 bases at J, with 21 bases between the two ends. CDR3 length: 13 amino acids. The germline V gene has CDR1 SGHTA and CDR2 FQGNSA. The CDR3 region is CASSPIGIGPVFF. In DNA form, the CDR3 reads TGTGCCAGCAGCCCTATCGGCATAGGCCCCGTATTCTTC.

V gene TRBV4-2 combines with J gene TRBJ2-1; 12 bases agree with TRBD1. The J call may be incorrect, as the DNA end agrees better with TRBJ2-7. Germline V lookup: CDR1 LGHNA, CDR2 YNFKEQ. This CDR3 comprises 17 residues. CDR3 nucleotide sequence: TGTGCCAGCAGCCAAGATAAAGGGACAGGGGGCGCCTACGAGCAGTACTTC. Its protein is CASSQDKGTGGAYEQYF.

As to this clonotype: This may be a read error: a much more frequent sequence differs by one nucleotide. CDR3 sequence: CASSPLNSYGQYF. Written as DNA, the CDR3 is TGTGCCAGCAGCCCGCTGAACTCCTACGGGCAGTACTTC. The chain has TRBV7-9 and TRBJ2-1; no definite D call. The DNA end lines up better with TRBJ2-7; the J call may be wrong. This CDR3 comprises 13 residues. Germline lookup yields CDR1 SEHNR and CDR2 FQNEAQ (reference sequence).